This is a list of T cell receptor beta chains from one sample in a study of Graves' ophthalmopathy and Graves' hyperthyroidism. TCRdb re-called the multiplex PCR reads with MiXCR, one entry per CDR3 protein. In the table there are about 740,000 distinct CDR3 sequences, approximately 40% of which are singletons. The sequenced material came from peripheral blood. Receptor source: an adult man with Graves' ophthalmopathy. Both conserved end residues are part of each CDR3. D genes are given only for firm matches. Size is stated for part of the rows, as once, few or many counts, or as a class when the clone is expanded.

>TRBJ1-5|TRBD1|TRBV24-1|NA
CASSLTGAGDQPQHF
TGTGCCAGCAGTCTGACAGGGGCAGGGGATCAGCCCCAGCATTTT
>TRBJ2-5|NA|TRBV11-1|few
CASSYIPEETQYF
TGTGCCAGCAGCTATATACCTGAAGAGACCCAGTACTTC
>TRBJ1-5|TRBD1|TRBV20-1|NA
CSASIGTESDQPQHF
TGCAGTGCTAGCATAGGGACAGAGAGCGATCAGCCCCAGCATTTT
>TRBJ1-6|NA|TRBV7-9|NA
CASSLIGEGRSPLHF
TGTGCCAGCAGCTTAATTGGGGAGGGGCGCTCACCCCTCCACTTT
>TRBJ2-7|NA|TRBV12-3/TRBV12-4|few
CASSESWYEQYF
TGTGCCAGCAGTGAAAGTTGGTACGAGCAGTACTTC
>TRBJ2-3|NA|TRBV10-3|NA
CAISAPDDTDTQYF
TGTGCCATCAGTGCCCCGGACGACACAGATACGCAGTATTTT
>TRBJ1-2|TRBD1|TRBV29-1|NA
CSVSTGDSYGYTF
TGCAGCGTTAGTACAGGGGACTCCTATGGCTACACCTTC
>TRBJ2-2|TRBD2|TRBV7-2|NA
CASGPSGRGHTGELFF
TGTGCCAGCGGCCCGAGCGGGAGGGGTCACACCGGGGAGCTGTTTTTT
>TRBJ2-5|NA|TRBV15|many
CATSRDGTRRETQYF
TGTGCCACCAGCAGAGACGGGACCAGGCGAGAGACCCAGTACTTC
>TRBJ1-1|NA|TRBV20-1|NA
CSARDARRGARDTEAFF
TGCAGTGCTAGAGACGCCCGCCGGGGAGCGCGGGACACTGAAGCTTTCTTT
>TRBJ2-7|TRBD2|TRBV20-1|many
CSALHPGASGIHEQYF
TGCAGTGCATTGCACCCCGGGGCTAGCGGGATCCACGAGCAGTACTTC
>TRBJ2-7|NA|TRBV7-2|many
CASSLASGRGYEQYF
TGTGCCAGCAGCTTAGCTTCCGGGAGAGGCTACGAGCAGTACTTC
>TRBJ2-7|TRBD1|TRBV29-1|NA
CSSWDRDYEQYF
TGCAGCTCTTGGGACAGGGACTACGAGCAGTACTTC
>TRBJ2-7|TRBD2|TRBV20-1|NA
CSAGLAGGDEQYF
TGCAGTGCTGGACTAGCAGGAGGCGACGAGCAGTACTTC
>TRBJ1-2|TRBD1|TRBV5-6|NA
CASSYPIDREEVGYTF
TGTGCCAGCAGCTACCCGATCGACAGGGAGGAAGTAGGCTACACCTTC
>TRBJ1-4|TRBD1|TRBV2|NA
CASRGQGAPNEKPFF
TGTGCCAGCAGGGGACAGGGGGCGCCTAATGAAAAACCGTTTTTT
>TRBJ2-6|NA|TRBV14|NA
CASSQLGRGTNVLTF
TGTGCCAGCAGCCAATTGGGAAGGGGGACCAACGTCCTGACTTTC
>TRBJ1-1|NA|TRBV7-3|many
CASSLIPGSDTEAFF
TGTGCCAGCAGCTTAATCCCCGGTTCTGACACTGAAGCTTTCTTT
>TRBJ1-2|NA|TRBV10-3|few
CASSAGGWNGYTF
TGTGCCAGCAGTGCCGGGGGCTGGAATGGCTACACCTTC
>TRBJ2-7|NA|TRBV7-2|once
CATTSRGTRGNEQYF
TGTGCCACCACGAGCCGGGGGACAAGGGGGAATGAGCAGTACTTC
>TRBJ2-2|NA|TRBV7-2|NA
CASSSWGDTNTGELFF
TGTGCCAGCAGCTCATGGGGGGATACGAACACCGGGGAGCTGTTTTTT
>TRBJ2-7|NA|TRBV29-1|few
CSVVVQELYEQYF
TGCAGCGTTGTTGTCCAGGAATTATACGAGCAGTACTTC
>TRBJ1-4|NA|TRBV7-9|many
CASSLSRGVTNEKLFF
TGTGCCAGCAGCTTAAGTCGAGGGGTGACTAATGAAAAACTGTTTTTT
>TRBJ2-5|TRBD2|TRBV3-1|NA
CASSSLASSGRFQQETQYF
TGTGCCAGCAGTTCCCTCGCTTCTAGCGGGAGATTTCAACAAGAGACCCAGTACTTC
>TRBJ1-2|NA|TRBV9|many
CASSFAGVTDYGYTF
TGTGCCAGCAGCTTTGCAGGGGTAACGGACTATGGCTACACCTTC
>TRBJ2-7|TRBD2|TRBV29-1|NA
CSVELAGTNEQYF
TGCAGCGTAGAACTAGCGGGGACCAACGAGCAGTACTTC
>TRBJ2-5|TRBD2|TRBV12-5|NA
CASNIRGRAPETQYF
TGTGCCAGCAACATTAGAGGGAGGGCCCCAGAGACCCAGTACTTC
>TRBJ2-7|TRBD2|TRBV4-3|NA
CASSPRTRGGLAGAYEQYF
TGCGCCAGCAGCCCACGGACTCGAGGTGGACTAGCGGGGGCCTACGAGCAGTACTTC
>TRBJ1-1|NA|TRBV7-2|NA
CASSLKTASGENTEAFF
TGTGCCAGCAGCTTAAAGACAGCCTCAGGGGAGAACACTGAAGCTTTCTTT
>TRBJ2-5|TRBD2|TRBV12-3/TRBV12-4|few
CASSFQLAGGVETQYF
TGTGCCAGCAGTTTCCAGCTAGCGGGGGGAGTGGAGACCCAGTACTTC
>TRBJ2-7|NA|TRBV6-1|few
CASSPPAPSYEQYF
TGTGCCAGCAGCCCTCCCGCTCCCTCCTACGAGCAGTACTTC
>TRBJ2-5|NA|TRBV7-9|NA
CASSFRPEESQYF
TGTGCCAGCAGCTTTCGACCGGAAGAGTCCCAGTACTTC
>TRBJ2-7|TRBD2|TRBV19|NA
CASSSWTSGRDSYEQYF
TGTGCCAGTAGTTCATGGACTAGCGGGAGGGATTCCTACGAGCAGTACTTC
>TRBJ2-3|NA|TRBV29-1|few
CSVIHGGADTQYF
TGCAGCGTGATCCACGGGGGTGCAGATACGCAGTATTTT
>TRBJ2-5|NA|TRBV5-6|NA
CASTEWAGNQETQYF
TGTGCCAGCACTGAGTGGGCGGGGAACCAAGAGACCCAGTACTTC
>TRBJ2-2|TRBD1|TRBV6-6|NA
CASSRGRSGELFF
TGTGCCAGCAGCAGGGGGCGGTCCGGGGAGCTGTTTTTT
>TRBJ2-7|NA|TRBV7-9|NA
CASSQDPGGSSYEQYF
TGTGCCAGCAGCCAAGACCCCGGGGGTAGCTCCTACGAGCAGTACTTC
>TRBJ1-2|TRBD1|TRBV9|many
CASSLKTGGYGYTF
TGTGCCAGCAGCCTTAAGACAGGGGGTTATGGCTACACCTTC
>TRBJ1-5|NA|TRBV20-1|NA
CSARSDSFSANQPQHF
TGCAGTGCTAGATCTGACAGTTTTTCCGCCAATCAGCCCCAGCATTTT
>TRBJ1-1|NA|TRBV12-3/TRBV12-4|NA
CASSFHGTEAFF
TGTGCCAGCAGTTTTCACGGCACTGAAGCTTTCTTT
>TRBJ1-4|NA|TRBV7-2|many
CASSAGFGRNEKLFF
TGTGCCAGCAGCGCCGGGTTCGGGCGGAATGAAAAACTGTTTTTT
>TRBJ1-1|TRBD1|TRBV20-1|many
CSAGGQISEAFF
TGCAGTGCTGGGGGACAGATCTCTGAAGCTTTCTTT
>TRBJ2-5|NA|TRBV6-5|few
CASSSETGKDAQYF
TGTGCCAGCAGTTCTGAAACAGGGAAGGATGCCCAGTACTTC
>TRBJ1-2|NA|TRBV25-1|once
CASSEMGGGYTF
TGTGCCAGCAGTGAGATGGGGGGCGGCTACACCTTC
>TRBJ1-5|NA|TRBV20-1|few
CSAQTVVNQPQHF
TGCAGTGCTCAGACCGTCGTTAATCAGCCCCAGCATTTT
>TRBJ2-5|NA|TRBV10-3|many
CAISESGNQETQYF
TGTGCCATCAGTGAGTCCGGCAATCAAGAGACCCAGTACTTC
>TRBJ1-1|NA|TRBV7-9|NA
CASSEQGATTHTEAFF
TGTGCCAGCAGCGAACAGGGAGCAACTACGCACACTGAAGCTTTCTTT
>TRBJ1-1|NA|TRBV11-2|NA
CASSGVGAFF
TGTGCCAGCAGCGGGGTTGGGGCTTTCTTT
>TRBJ2-7|TRBD1|TRBV11-2|NA
CASRPDRDPYEQYF
TGTGCCAGCAGGCCGGACAGGGATCCCTACGAGCAGTACTTC
>TRBJ1-1|TRBD1|TRBV29-1|NA
CSLGTGGAAFF
TGCAGCCTGGGGACAGGGGGCGCAGCTTTCTTT
>TRBJ2-6|NA|TRBV10-3|few
CASSYIADGTPSSGANVLTF
TGTGCCAGCAGTTACATTGCGGACGGCACTCCATCCTCTGGGGCCAACGTCCTGACTTTC
>TRBJ2-7|NA|TRBV7-9|NA
CASSLSWLDVHEQYF
TGTGCCAGCAGCTTGTCGTGGCTCGACGTCCACGAGCAGTACTTC
>TRBJ2-5|NA|TRBV9|few
CASSSRASLETQYF
TGTGCCAGCAGCTCGAGGGCCTCGTTGGAGACCCAGTACTTC
>TRBJ1-1|NA|TRBV12-3/TRBV12-4|NA
CASSLEQIGEAFF
TGTGCCAGCAGTTTAGAGCAGATTGGTGAAGCTTTCTTT
>TRBJ2-2|TRBD2|TRBV25-1|NA
CASTGTSGRAGELFF
TGTGCCAGCACCGGGACTAGCGGGAGGGCCGGGGAGCTGTTTTTT
>TRBJ2-7|NA|TRBV7-2|NA
CASSLWGGANEQCF
TGTGCCAGCAGCTTATGGGGGGGGGCAAATGAGCAGTGCTTC
>TRBJ2-6|NA|TRBV14|NA
CASSQGGASSGANVLTF
TGTGCCAGCAGCCAAGGGGGGGCAAGCTCTGGGGCCAACGTCCTGACTTTC
>TRBJ2-2|TRBD1|TRBV7-9|once
CASSHDRGDGELFF
TGTGCCAGCTCCCACGACAGGGGAGACGGGGAGCTGTTTTTT
>TRBJ2-7|NA|TRBV19|NA
CASSIREGDEQYF
TGTGCCAGTAGTATCAGGGAAGGGGACGAGCAGTACTTC
>TRBJ2-7|NA|TRBV5-4|once
CASSIGGFGYEQYF
TGTGCCAGCAGCATAGGGGGGTTTGGGTACGAGCAGTACTTC